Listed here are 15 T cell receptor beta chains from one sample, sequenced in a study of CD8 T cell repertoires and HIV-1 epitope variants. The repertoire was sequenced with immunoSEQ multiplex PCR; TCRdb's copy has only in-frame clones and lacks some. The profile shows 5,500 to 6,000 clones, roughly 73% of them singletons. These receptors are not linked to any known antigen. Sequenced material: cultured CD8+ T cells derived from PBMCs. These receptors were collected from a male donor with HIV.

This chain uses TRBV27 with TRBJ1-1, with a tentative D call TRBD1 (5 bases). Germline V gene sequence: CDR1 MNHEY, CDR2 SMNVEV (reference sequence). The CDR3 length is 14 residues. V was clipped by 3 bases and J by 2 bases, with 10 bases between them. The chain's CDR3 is CASSFGRANTEAFF. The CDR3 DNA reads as TGTGCCAGCAGTTTCGGCAGGGCTAACACTGAAGCTTTCTTT.

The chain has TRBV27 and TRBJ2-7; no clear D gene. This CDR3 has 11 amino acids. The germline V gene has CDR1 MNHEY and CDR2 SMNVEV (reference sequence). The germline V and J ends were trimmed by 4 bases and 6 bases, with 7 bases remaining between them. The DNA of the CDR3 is TGTGCCAGCAGTTCCGCCCTCGAGCAGTACTTC. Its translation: CASSSALEQYF.

CDR3 nucleotides: TGTGCCAGCAGCCACAATGAGCAGTTCTTC. As protein: CASSHNEQFF. V usage is TRBV7-9 and J usage is TRBJ2-1; D is uncertain. The CDR3 extends over 10 amino acids. CDR1 and CDR2 from the germline V gene are SEHNR and FQNEAQ (reference sequence). Trimming took off 5 bases at V and 5 bases at J, with 1 base between the two ends.

CDR3: CATSAGTSLYEQYF. CDR3 nucleotide sequence: TGTGCCACATCCGCCGGGACTAGCTTATACGAGCAGTACTTC. V usage is TRBV19 and J usage is TRBJ2-7; 9 bases are a match to TRBD2. The length of the CDR3 is 14 residues. Trimming removed 10 bases from V and 4 bases from J; junction bases left unmatched: 11. Germline-derived CDR1 and CDR2 are LNHDA and SQIVND (reference sequence).

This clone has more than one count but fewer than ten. This CDR3 is CASSLEYNEQFF. In DNA, the CDR3 is TGTGCCAGCAGTTTAGAGTACAATGAGCAGTTCTTC. The V call is TRBV28, the J call TRBJ2-1, with D unclear. V lost 2 bases and J lost 4, with 3 bases in between. This CDR3 has 12 residues. Per germline, CDR1 MDHEN and CDR2 SYDVKM.

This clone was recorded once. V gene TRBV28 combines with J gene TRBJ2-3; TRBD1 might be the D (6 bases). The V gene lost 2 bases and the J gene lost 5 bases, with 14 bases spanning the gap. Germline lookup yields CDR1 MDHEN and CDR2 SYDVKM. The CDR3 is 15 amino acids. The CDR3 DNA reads TGTGCCAGCAGTTTAGCGCAGGGGATTCGAGATACGCAGTATTTT. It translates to CASSLAQGIRDTQYF.

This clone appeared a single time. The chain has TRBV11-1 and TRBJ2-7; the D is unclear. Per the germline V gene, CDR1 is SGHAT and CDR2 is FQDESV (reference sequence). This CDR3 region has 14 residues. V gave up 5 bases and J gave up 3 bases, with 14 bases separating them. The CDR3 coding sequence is TGTGCCAGCAGCCCTAGACTGAATTTCTACGAGCAGTACTTC. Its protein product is CASSPRLNFYEQYF.

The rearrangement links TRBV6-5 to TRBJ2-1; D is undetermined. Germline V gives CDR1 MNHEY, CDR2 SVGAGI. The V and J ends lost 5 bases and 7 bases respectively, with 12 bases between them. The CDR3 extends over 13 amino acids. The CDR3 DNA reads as TGTGCCAGCAGTCCTCCCTCAGATAATGAGCAGTTCTTC. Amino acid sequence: CASSPPSDNEQFF.

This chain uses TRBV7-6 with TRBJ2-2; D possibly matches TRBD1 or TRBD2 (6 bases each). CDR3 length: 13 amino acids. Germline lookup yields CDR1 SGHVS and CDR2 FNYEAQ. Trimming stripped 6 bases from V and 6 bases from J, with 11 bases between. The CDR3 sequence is CASSQGGSGELFF. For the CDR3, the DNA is TGTGCCAGCAGTCAAGGGGGGTCCGGGGAGCTGTTTTTT.

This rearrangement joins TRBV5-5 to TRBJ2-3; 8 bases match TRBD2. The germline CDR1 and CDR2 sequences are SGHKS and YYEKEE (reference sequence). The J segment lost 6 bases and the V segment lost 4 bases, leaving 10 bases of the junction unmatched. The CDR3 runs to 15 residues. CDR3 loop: CASSASWASGDTQYF. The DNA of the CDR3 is TGTGCCAGCAGCGCCTCATGGGCTAGCGGGGATACGCAGTATTTT. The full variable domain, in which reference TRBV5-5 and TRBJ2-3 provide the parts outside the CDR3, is DAGVTQSPTHLIKTRGQQVTLRCSPISGHKSVSWYQQVLGQGPQFIFQYYEKEERGRGNFPDRFSARQFPNYSSELNVNALLLGDSALYLCASSASWASGDTQYFGPGTRLTVL.

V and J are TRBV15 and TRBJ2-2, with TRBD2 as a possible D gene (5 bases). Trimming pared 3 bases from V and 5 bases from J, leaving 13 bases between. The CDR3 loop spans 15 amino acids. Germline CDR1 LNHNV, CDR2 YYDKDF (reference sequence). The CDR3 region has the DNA TGTGCCACCAGCAGTAACCTAGGGAGAACCGGGGAGCTGTTTTTT. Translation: CATSSNLGRTGELFF.

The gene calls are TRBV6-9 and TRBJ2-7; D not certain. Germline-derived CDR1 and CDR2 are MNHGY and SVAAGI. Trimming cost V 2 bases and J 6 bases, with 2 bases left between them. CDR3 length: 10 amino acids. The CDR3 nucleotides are TGTGCCAGCAGTTATGCCGAGCAGTACTTC. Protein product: CASSYAEQYF.

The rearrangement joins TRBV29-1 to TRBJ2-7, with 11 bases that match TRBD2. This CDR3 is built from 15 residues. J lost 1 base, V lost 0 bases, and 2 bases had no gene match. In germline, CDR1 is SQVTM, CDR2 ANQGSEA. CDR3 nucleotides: TGCAGCGTTGAAGAACTAGCGGGGGTGTCCTACGAGCAGTACTTC. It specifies CSVEELAGVSYEQYF.

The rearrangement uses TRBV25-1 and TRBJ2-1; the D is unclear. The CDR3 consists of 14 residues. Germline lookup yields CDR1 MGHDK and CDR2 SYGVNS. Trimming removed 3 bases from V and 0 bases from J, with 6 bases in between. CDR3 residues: CASSEGSSYNEQFF. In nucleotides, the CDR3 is TGTGCCAGCAGTGAGGGCAGCTCCTACAATGAGCAGTTCTTC.

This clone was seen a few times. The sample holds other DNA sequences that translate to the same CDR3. CDR3 region: CASSLGPLGTSGESSTDTQYF. In nucleotides, the CDR3 is TGTGCCAGCAGCTTAGGACCACTAGGGACTAGCGGGGAATCTAGCACAGATACGCAGTATTTT. V and J are TRBV13 and TRBJ2-3, with TRBD2 identical over 13 bases. Germline loops: CDR1 PRHDT, CDR2 FYEKMQ (reference sequence). This CDR3 is 21 amino acids long. Unmatched junction bases numbered 12, after V lost 0 bases and J lost 0 bases.